The T cell receptor beta chain described here comes from a study of T cells in Graves' hyperthyroidism and ophthalmopathy. TCR beta CDR3 regions were amplified from RNA transcripts. The HTBI primer set was used in a first-round RT-PCR of the TCR CDR3. One entry per CDR3 protein results from TCRdb running MiXCR on the multiplex PCR reads. Of roughly 570,000 distinct CDR3 sequences listed, 46% are singletons. The length of the CDR3 is 14 residues. Germline CDR1 is SQVTM and CDR2 is ANQGSEA. Sequencing was carried out using peripheral blood or thyroid tissue (not recorded which). The V and J genes are TRBV29-1 and TRBJ1-2; D perhaps matches TRBD1 (5 bases). This TCR came from a woman aged 18 to 35 with Graves' hyperthyroidism. The CDR3 is CSEGLDKPNYGYTF. The DNA for the CDR3 is TGCAGTGAGGGGTTGGACAAACCTAACTATGGCTACACCTTC.